This entry describes one TCR beta chain. This clonotype is deemed large (0.1 to 1%). Which antigen it targets is not known. Per-nucleotide qualities are absent, and no much larger clonotype sits a single base away. The record originates from a study of circulating CD8 cells and anti-PD-1 response in melanoma (dated by TCRdb to 2020 to 2022). As for the study more broadly: Nivolumab was administered to patients intravenously at 3 mg/kg every 2 weeks. The melanoma cohort included approximately 13 patients, of whom seven received anti-PD-1 as first-line therapy and six had previously received targeted therapy or immunotherapy. Patients with complete or partial responses were classified as responders, and patients with stable or progressive disease (RECIST v1.1) were classified as non-responders. A total of about 11 melanoma patients were included in the TCR repertoire analysis, 4 of them responders and 7 non-responders. On on-treatment samples, PD-1 was detected using a biotinylated anti-human IgG4 antibody. The paper as a whole reports these results and caveats: The DNEG repertoire had the highest diversity, the PD-1 and DPOS repertoires had similar and higher clonality, and the TIGIT repertoires had the lowest diversity. Because material was limited, most experiments were generally run without replicates. Tumor material was not accessible, so tumor reactivity was assessed by peptide assays on expanded sorted subsets instead. The cohort mixed treatment-naive and previously treated patients, which the authors noted could influence results. Only baseline and M1 samples, drawn from a small cohort with few responders, went into the published TCR repertoire comparisons. Repertoires were mostly private between subsets, with fewer than 7.5% of TRB clonotypes shared at M1, and the greatest sharing occurred between DPOS and TIGIT.

TCRdb names NextSeq 500 as the instrument used. Starting from roughly 15 ng of total RNA, TCR libraries were made with the QIAseq Immune Repertoire RNA Library Kit, Human TCR Panel. The TCR libraries were sequenced on an Illumina NextSeq using a Mid Output V2 kit and asymmetric 261x41 paired-end reads. Each TCR library was diluted to around 4.4 nM, pooled, denatured and loaded at approximately 0.99 pM. Per the authors' processing: Processing of the TCR FASTQ files took place in the QIAGEN GeneGlobe Data Analysis Center, and downstream analysis was done in R 3.5.2. Clonality was calculated as one minus the Shannon entropy normalized by the log of the number of unique productive sequences. Fisher exact tests at 5% FDR, run separately within each subset, picked out TRA or TRB clonotypes whose abundance differed between baseline and M1. Clonotypes with differential abundance were classified as emerging, expanding, contracting or non-expanding/contracting. Morisita's overlap index was used to measure repertoire overlap between patients. Starting from the raw public reads, TCRdb applied fastp trimming at Q25, assembled clones with MiXCR and retained in-frame beta chains. Each record represents a unique CDR3 protein, reported with the most common genes and DNA among its rows. What appears here as the V and J calls and clone size reflects TCRdb's work, not the paper's. Across this sample there are approximately 300 distinct CDR3 sequences, with approximately 8.2% seen only once. Of the sample, 40% to 45% is held by the ten largest clones.

V and J lose 0 bases and 3 bases, and a span of 6 bases separates them. According to the germline V gene, CDR1 reads SNHLY and CDR2 reads FYNNEI. CDR3 length: 13 amino acids, cysteine to phenylalanine. The entry retains the CDR3 DNA only, 39 bases that are in frame from base 1. Using a BD FACSAria II cell sorter, four subsets defined by PD-1 and/or TIGIT were sorted from live CD3+CD8+TCRalphabeta+ cells. To characterize how relevant each subset is to anti-PD-1 therapy response, circulating CD8 T cells were sorted into four subsets based on PD-1 and TIGIT expression. From each sorted CD8 T-cell subset, both TCR alpha and TCR beta chains were sequenced. Peripheral blood was collected at three points: before the first anti-PD-1 injection, after two injections and after four injections. Ficoll gradient centrifugation was used to isolate PBMCs immediately. Until use, PBMCs were stored frozen in liquid nitrogen in RPMI containing about 20% FCS and 10% DMSO. After thawing, PBMCs were stained with a viability dye and with antibodies against CD3, CD8alpha, TCRalphabeta, PD-1 and TIGIT. Total RNA was extracted with the RNeasy Kit, and a RIN above 7 was reached by every sample.

The sequencing used CD8+ T cells from PBMCs, collected at baseline or after one month of anti-PD-1 therapy (not recorded which). The chain was built from TRBV2 and TRBJ2-7; the D gene remains uncertain. The clonotype originates from a human donor with melanoma. Here is the DNA: TGTGCCAGCAGTGAAGCTTGGAACTACGAGCAGTACTTC. It codes for CASSEAWNYEQYF.